This T cell receptor beta chain was recorded in a study of cytomegalovirus exposure and HLA in healthy donors. Across the study: Earlier, 150 million to 200 million T cells were analyzed, and some 120 million unique TCR beta sequences were found among them.

Primers for the PCR totalled 60 Vbeta and 13 Jbeta. Clones were read by immunoSEQ multiplex PCR, and TCRdb kept only the in-frame ones, dropping some. Here the sample spans about 110,000 clones, around 75% being singletons. The germline V gene has CDR1 SGHVS and CDR2 FQNEAQ. The CDR3 is 17 residues long. J was trimmed by 3 bases and V by 5 bases; bases with no gene match: 9. Comment on this clone: Its antigen is as yet unknown.

General observations from the study: Specificity of three CMV-associated chains for CMV antigens was verified in vitro. As a later analysis showed, several of the most significant clusters appeared to be linked to common viral pathogens.

The sequenced material came from PBMCs. The chain is built from TRBV7-8 and TRBJ1-5, with 11 bases that match TRBD1. The clonotype was recovered from a man aged 40-49 years in good health and CMV-seronegative. The DNA for the CDR3 is TGTGCCAGCAGCCCTCGGACAGGGGGCGCGTTCAATCAGCCCCAGCATTTT. It encodes CASSPRTGGAFNQPQHF.